This is a list of T cell receptor beta chains from one sample in a study of patients and donors after allogeneic stem cell transplantation. TCRdb re-called the RT-PCR reads through MiXCR, storing one row per CDR3 protein. Of under 170,000 distinct CDR3 sequences listed, roughly 35% are singletons. The sample was blood, either unsorted or a sorted T cell fraction (not recorded which). The receptor source for this set is a human donor who was either an allogeneic HSCT recipient or a stem cell or donor lymphocyte infusion donor (not recorded which). It is not recorded whose cells these are; they may come from a transplant donor. CDR3s include the opening cysteine and the closing phenylalanine or tryptophan. Fields, in order: clone size, D gene, CDR3 length, J gene, V gene, CDR3 DNA, CDR3 protein. D genes are given only for firm matches. A clone size is listed for some rows: how often the clone was seen (once, few, many), or a class if it is expanded.

clone size: .
D gene: .
CDR3 length: 14
J gene: TRBJ2-3
V gene: TRBV6-5
CDR3 DNA: TGTGCTACCGGAGGGGCAGGGATTACAGATACGCAGTATTTT
CDR3 protein: CATGGAGITDTQYF

clone size: .
D gene: .
CDR3 length: 15
J gene: TRBJ1-1
V gene: TRBV6-2/TRBV6-3
CDR3 DNA: TGTGCCAGCAGTCCGCCGACAGCTAGGGCGCCTGAAGCTTTCTTT
CDR3 protein: CASSPPTARAPEAFF

clone size: few
D gene: TRBD2
CDR3 length: 14
J gene: TRBJ2-3
V gene: TRBV20-1
CDR3 DNA: TGCAGTGCTAGTCCGGGACTAGCGGAAGATACGCAGTATTTT
CDR3 protein: CSASPGLAEDTQYF

clone size: .
D gene: TRBD1
CDR3 length: 17
J gene: TRBJ1-1
V gene: TRBV3-1
CDR3 DNA: TGTGCCAGCAGCTCACGGACAGGGAGCGTACTGAACACTGAAGCTTTCTTT
CDR3 protein: CASSSRTGSVLNTEAFF

clone size: .
D gene: .
CDR3 length: 18
J gene: TRBJ1-5
V gene: TRBV7-2
CDR3 DNA: TGTGCCAGCAGCTTAGCGCTAAACGTGAAACTTAGCAATCAGCCCCAGCATTTT
CDR3 protein: CASSLALNVKLSNQPQHF

clone size: .
D gene: TRBD2
CDR3 length: 16
J gene: TRBJ2-3
V gene: TRBV6-5
CDR3 DNA: TGTGCCAGCAGTTCTAGCGGGGGGGCCGGCACAGATACGCAGTATTTT
CDR3 protein: CASSSSGGAGTDTQYF

clone size: .
D gene: .
CDR3 length: 15
J gene: TRBJ1-3
V gene: TRBV5-6
CDR3 DNA: TGTGCCAGCAGATTGGGACACCTCTCTGGAAACACCATATATTTT
CDR3 protein: CASRLGHLSGNTIYF

clone size: .
D gene: TRBD1
CDR3 length: 13
J gene: TRBJ1-3
V gene: TRBV27
CDR3 DNA: TGTGCCAGCCCTGGACAGGCTGGAAACACCATATATTTT
CDR3 protein: CASPGQAGNTIYF

clone size: .
D gene: .
CDR3 length: 12
J gene: TRBJ2-2
V gene: TRBV9
CDR3 DNA: TGTGCCAGCAGCGTAGTGAACGGGGAGCTGTTTTTT
CDR3 protein: CASSVVNGELFF

clone size: .
D gene: .
CDR3 length: 17
J gene: TRBJ1-1
V gene: TRBV7-2
CDR3 DNA: TGTGCCAGCAGCAACTACCTACGTGGACCGAAGAACACTGAAGCTTTCTTT
CDR3 protein: CASSNYLRGPKNTEAFF

clone size: .
D gene: .
CDR3 length: 13
J gene: TRBJ2-2
V gene: TRBV10-3
CDR3 DNA: TGTGCCATCAGTGTGGACACCACCGGGGAGCTGTTTTTT
CDR3 protein: CAISVDTTGELFF

clone size: .
D gene: TRBD2
CDR3 length: 13
J gene: TRBJ2-2
V gene: TRBV20-1
CDR3 DNA: TGCAGTGCTAGCAGGGAGGGGACCGGGGAGCTGTTTTTT
CDR3 protein: CSASREGTGELFF

clone size: .
D gene: TRBD1
CDR3 length: 17
J gene: TRBJ2-3
V gene: TRBV12-3/TRBV12-4
CDR3 DNA: TGTGCCAGCAGTTTAACTCCTCAGGGGGCTAGCACAGATACGCAGTATTTT
CDR3 protein: CASSLTPQGASTDTQYF

clone size: few
D gene: .
CDR3 length: 14
J gene: TRBJ1-1
V gene: TRBV6-6
CDR3 DNA: TGTGCCAGCAGTGCTTTACCGTTGGACACTGAAGCTTTCTTT
CDR3 protein: CASSALPLDTEAFF

clone size: few
D gene: .
CDR3 length: 9
J gene: TRBJ1-2
V gene: TRBV20-1
CDR3 DNA: TGCAGCCGACCCTGGGGCTACACCTTC
CDR3 protein: CSRPWGYTF

clone size: .
D gene: .
CDR3 length: 13
J gene: TRBJ2-1
V gene: TRBV28
CDR3 DNA: TGTGCCAGCACGGAGGGCTCCTACAATGAGCAGTTCTTC
CDR3 protein: CASTEGSYNEQFF

clone size: .
D gene: .
CDR3 length: 14
J gene: TRBJ1-2
V gene: TRBV28
CDR3 DNA: TGTGCCAGCAGTTCCCCCGGGACATCCTATGGCTACACCTTC
CDR3 protein: CASSSPGTSYGYTF

clone size: .
D gene: .
CDR3 length: 16
J gene: TRBJ2-3
V gene: TRBV6-5
CDR3 DNA: TGTGCCAGCAGCCCTACACAGGTGTGGAGCACAGATACGCAGTATTTT
CDR3 protein: CASSPTQVWSTDTQYF

clone size: .
D gene: TRBD1
CDR3 length: 16
J gene: TRBJ1-2
V gene: TRBV10-3
CDR3 DNA: TGTGCCATCAGTGACTCCGGGACAGACGGGAACTATGGCTACACCTTC
CDR3 protein: CAISDSGTDGNYGYTF

clone size: few
D gene: .
CDR3 length: 14
J gene: TRBJ1-4
V gene: TRBV24-1
CDR3 DNA: TGTGCCACCAGTGGGGGGGCTGCTAATGAAAAACTGTTTTTT
CDR3 protein: CATSGGAANEKLFF

clone size: few
D gene: TRBD2
CDR3 length: 17
J gene: TRBJ2-3
V gene: TRBV12-3/TRBV12-4
CDR3 DNA: TGTGCCAGCAGTTTACAACTAGCGGGGGCCTCCACAGATACGCAGTATTTT
CDR3 protein: CASSLQLAGASTDTQYF

clone size: .
D gene: .
CDR3 length: 12
J gene: TRBJ1-5
V gene: TRBV10-2
CDR3 DNA: TGCGCCAGCACTAGGTTGGGTCAGCCCCAGCATTTT
CDR3 protein: CASTRLGQPQHF

clone size: few
D gene: TRBD1
CDR3 length: 18
J gene: TRBJ1-4
V gene: TRBV11-2
CDR3 DNA: TGTGCCAGCAGCCCCGGGACAGGGGCGTCACGAACTAATGAAAAACTGTTTTTT
CDR3 protein: CASSPGTGASRTNEKLFF

clone size: few
D gene: .
CDR3 length: 14
J gene: TRBJ2-4
V gene: TRBV7-2
CDR3 DNA: TGTGCCAGCAGCTTAGCGCTGTCTCAAAACATTCAGTACTTC
CDR3 protein: CASSLALSQNIQYF

clone size: few
D gene: TRBD1
CDR3 length: 15
J gene: TRBJ1-1
V gene: TRBV12-5
CDR3 DNA: TGTGCTAGTGGTTTGATCCAGGGGGGTCGGACTGAAGCTTTCTTT
CDR3 protein: CASGLIQGGRTEAFF

clone size: .
D gene: TRBD2
CDR3 length: 17
J gene: TRBJ2-2
V gene: TRBV6-1
CDR3 DNA: TGTGCCAGCAGTGAACTGGGGGGGGATCGCAACACCGGGGAGCTGTTTTTT
CDR3 protein: CASSELGGDRNTGELFF

clone size: few
D gene: .
CDR3 length: 17
J gene: TRBJ2-2
V gene: TRBV6-6
CDR3 DNA: TGTGCCAGCAGTTACTCGTCCGGCGGTACGAACACCGGGGAGCTGTTTTTT
CDR3 protein: CASSYSSGGTNTGELFF

clone size: .
D gene: TRBD1
CDR3 length: 14
J gene: TRBJ1-2
V gene: TRBV27
CDR3 DNA: TGTGCCAGCAGTACCGGGACAGGGCGCTATGGCTACACCTTC
CDR3 protein: CASSTGTGRYGYTF

clone size: many
D gene: .
CDR3 length: 14
J gene: TRBJ1-1
V gene: TRBV28
CDR3 DNA: TGTGCCAGCAGTTTGACTCTCCGGAACACTGAAGCTTTCTTT
CDR3 protein: CASSLTLRNTEAFF

clone size: .
D gene: TRBD1
CDR3 length: 13
J gene: TRBJ2-1
V gene: TRBV5-1
CDR3 DNA: TGCGCCAGCCCCCGGGACAGACACAATGAGCAGTTCTTC
CDR3 protein: CASPRDRHNEQFF

clone size: .
D gene: .
CDR3 length: 11
J gene: TRBJ2-1
V gene: TRBV20-1
CDR3 DNA: TGCAGTGCCGCCAGAGGGGATGAGCAGTTCTTC
CDR3 protein: CSAARGDEQFF

clone size: .
D gene: .
CDR3 length: 15
J gene: TRBJ2-2
V gene: TRBV28
CDR3 DNA: TGTGCCAGCAGTTTAGGCACAGGGTTGGACGGGGAGCTGTTTTTT
CDR3 protein: CASSLGTGLDGELFF

clone size: .
D gene: .
CDR3 length: 17
J gene: TRBJ2-1
V gene: TRBV5-1
CDR3 DNA: TGCGCCAGCAGCCTTGGTATATCGGTAGGCTCCTACAATGAGCAGTTCTTC
CDR3 protein: CASSLGISVGSYNEQFF

clone size: few
D gene: .
CDR3 length: 14
J gene: TRBJ1-1
V gene: TRBV27
CDR3 DNA: TGTGCCAGCAGTTTTGACCATTCGGGCACTGAAGCTTTCTTT
CDR3 protein: CASSFDHSGTEAFF

clone size: .
D gene: .
CDR3 length: 16
J gene: TRBJ1-6
V gene: TRBV12-3/TRBV12-4
CDR3 DNA: TGTGCCAGCAGCTGGAAGGGCCGGGCCATTAATTCACCCCTCCACTTT
CDR3 protein: CASSWKGRAINSPLHF

clone size: .
D gene: .
CDR3 length: 12
J gene: TRBJ2-1
V gene: TRBV12-3/TRBV12-4
CDR3 DNA: TGTGCCAGCAGTTTTCGGGGGCATGAGCAGTTCTTC
CDR3 protein: CASSFRGHEQFF

clone size: many
D gene: .
CDR3 length: 17
J gene: TRBJ1-6
V gene: TRBV6-5
CDR3 DNA: TGTGCCAGCAGCAACCCAAACCCGCGGGGGAGAAATTCACCCCTCCACTTT
CDR3 protein: CASSNPNPRGRNSPLHF

clone size: .
D gene: .
CDR3 length: 14
J gene: TRBJ2-4
V gene: TRBV28
CDR3 DNA: TGTGCCAGCGGGAATGCGGGGGCCAAAAACATTCAGTACTTC
CDR3 protein: CASGNAGAKNIQYF

clone size: .
D gene: TRBD1
CDR3 length: 14
J gene: TRBJ1-5
V gene: TRBV7-3
CDR3 DNA: TGTGCCAGCAGCCCGGCAGGGGGCGGTCAGCCCCAGCATTTT
CDR3 protein: CASSPAGGGQPQHF

clone size: .
D gene: .
CDR3 length: 16
J gene: TRBJ1-6
V gene: TRBV27
CDR3 DNA: TGTGCCAGCAGTTCTCGAGGGAGCTCCTATAATTCACCCCTCCACTTT
CDR3 protein: CASSSRGSSYNSPLHF

clone size: .
D gene: .
CDR3 length: 13
J gene: TRBJ2-3
V gene: TRBV9
CDR3 DNA: TGTGCCAGCAGCGGAGGGGAAACAGATACGCAGTATTTT
CDR3 protein: CASSGGETDTQYF

clone size: once
D gene: .
CDR3 length: 14
J gene: TRBJ1-1
V gene: TRBV3-1
CDR3 DNA: TGTGCCAGCAGCCTCGGGACAAGGAACACTGAAGCTTTCTTT
CDR3 protein: CASSLGTRNTEAFF

clone size: .
D gene: TRBD1
CDR3 length: 15
J gene: TRBJ2-5
V gene: TRBV24-1
CDR3 DNA: TGTGCCACCAGTGATTTGGGGACAGCCCAAGAGACCCAGTACTTC
CDR3 protein: CATSDLGTAQETQYF